Ten or more counts support the clone carrying this T cell receptor beta chain. This sample was taken from a study of molecular identifiers for immune sequencing clone quantification. This CDR3 region has 11 residues. V lost 4 bases, J lost 10 bases, and 8 bases lay in between. Germline V lookup: CDR1 SEHNR, CDR2 FQNEAQ (reference sequence). TCRdb used MiXCR to reprocess the PCR reads, holding one entry per CDR3 protein. The sample has 550,000 to 750,000 distinct CDR3 sequences; just under 20% are singletons. Input material: naive CD8+ T cells from blood, with Jurkat cell RNA spiked in. Subset indicated: FACS-sorted CD8+CD4-CCR7+CD45RA+ naive T cells. The chain recombines TRBV7-9 with TRBJ2-1; D is ambiguous. This clonotype was obtained from a human donor in good health. Some libraries in this study had Jurkat cell RNA spiked in. As DNA, the CDR3 is TGTGCCAGCAGCTCCTGGCCGGAGCAGTTCTTC. Its translation is CASSSWPEQFF.